This T cell receptor (beta chain) was profiled in a study of identical twins. Each CDR3 protein gets one entry after TCRdb re-called the 5' RACE reads with MiXCR. Among 500,000 or so distinct CDR3 sequences, less than 25% were seen once, and the ten largest hold 0.8% to 1%. Trimming cost V 2 bases and J 3 bases, with 8 bases left between them. The CDR3 extends over 14 amino acids. Per the germline V gene, CDR1 is ENHRY and CDR2 is SYGVKD. The sample was also linked to a second study, of T cells expressing NK-cell markers.

What was sequenced was CD4+ T cells sorted from blood. This chain connects TRBV10-3 to TRBJ2-1; a possible D gene is TRBD2 (5 bases). The TCR originated in a woman aged 18-29 years in good health. The CDR3 bases are TGTGCCATCAGTGAGAGGACTTTCTACAATGAGCAGTTCTTC. Residues: CAISERTFYNEQFF.